Reported below is one T cell receptor (beta chain). The antigen is not known. Assay used: immunoSEQ multiplex PCR; TCRdb lists only in-frame clones, some missing. The data show roughly 100,000 clones, about 93% seen once. The data were obtained in a study of siplizumab effects on memory and regulatory T cells. Study-wide findings and caveats: Researchers could map only a minor fraction of alloreactive clones to unstimulated subsets. Naive T cells looked more diverse than memory cells and looked like major alloresponse contributors. Naive or memory phenotype assignment was not possible for roughly 75-96% of proliferating CD4+ or CD8+ clones.

Germline V lookup: CDR1 MGHRA, CDR2 YSYEKL. The CDR3 has 19 residues. Unmatched junction bases numbered 13, after V lost 3 bases and J lost 0 bases. The sequencing sample was made of CD4+ T cells sorted from blood. The chain uses TRBV4-1 and TRBJ2-1, with 8 bases lining up with TRBD2. This TCR was recovered from a human donor in good health. The CDR3 nucleotides are TGCGCCAGCAGCCAGGGACTAGGCCCGATCCGAAACTCCTACAATGAGCAGTTCTTC. Protein: CASSQGLGPIRNSYNEQFF.